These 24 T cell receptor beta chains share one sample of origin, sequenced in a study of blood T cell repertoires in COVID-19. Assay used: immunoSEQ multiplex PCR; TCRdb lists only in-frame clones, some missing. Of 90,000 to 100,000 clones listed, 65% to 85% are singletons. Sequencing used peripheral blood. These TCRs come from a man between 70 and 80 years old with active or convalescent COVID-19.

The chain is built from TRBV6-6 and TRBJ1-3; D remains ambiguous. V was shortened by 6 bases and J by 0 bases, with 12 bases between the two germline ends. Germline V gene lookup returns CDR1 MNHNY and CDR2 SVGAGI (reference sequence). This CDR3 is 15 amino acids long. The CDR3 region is CASRNQVFSGNTIYF. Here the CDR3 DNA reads TGTGCCAGCAGGAATCAGGTCTTCTCTGGAAACACCATATATTTT.

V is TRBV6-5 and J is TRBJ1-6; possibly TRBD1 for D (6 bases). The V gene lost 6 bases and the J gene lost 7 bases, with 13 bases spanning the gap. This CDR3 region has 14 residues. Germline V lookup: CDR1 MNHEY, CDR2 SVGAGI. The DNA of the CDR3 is TGTGCCAGCAGGGCTACAGGGAGCAATTCACCCCTCCACTTT. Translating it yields CASRATGSNSPLHF.

This CDR3 reads CASSLRVPPDTQYF. The CDR3 DNA follows: TGTGCCAGCAGCCTCCGAGTTCCCCCAGATACGCAGTATTTT. This chain links TRBV3-1 (or the pseudogene TRBV3-2) with TRBJ2-3; no reliable D call. Germline V gene sequence: CDR1 LGHDT, CDR2 YNNKEL (reference sequence). The CDR3 has 14 residues. The V end was cut by 4 bases, the J end by 4 bases, with 12 bases between.

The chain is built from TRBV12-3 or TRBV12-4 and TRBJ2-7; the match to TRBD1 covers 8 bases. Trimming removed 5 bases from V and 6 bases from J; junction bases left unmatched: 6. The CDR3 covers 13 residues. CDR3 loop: CASSNMDRVEQYF. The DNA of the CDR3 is TGTGCCAGCAGTAACATGGACAGGGTCGAGCAGTACTTC.

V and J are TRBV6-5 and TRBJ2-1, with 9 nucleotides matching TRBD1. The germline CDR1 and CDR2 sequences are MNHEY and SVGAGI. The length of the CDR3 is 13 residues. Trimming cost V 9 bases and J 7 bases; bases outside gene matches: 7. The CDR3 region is CASNRGHGNEQFF. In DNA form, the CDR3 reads TGTGCCAGTAACAGGGGGCATGGAAATGAGCAGTTCTTC.

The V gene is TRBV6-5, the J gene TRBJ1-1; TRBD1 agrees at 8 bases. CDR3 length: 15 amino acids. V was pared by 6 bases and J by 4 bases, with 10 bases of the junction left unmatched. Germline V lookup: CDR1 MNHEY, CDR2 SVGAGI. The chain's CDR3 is CASRLAGQGGTEAFF. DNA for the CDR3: TGTGCCAGCAGGCTGGCCGGACAGGGAGGCACTGAAGCTTTCTTT.

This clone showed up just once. The CDR3 reads CATSRGGGPYEQYF. For the CDR3, the DNA is TGTGCCACCAGCAGAGGGGGGGGCCCCTACGAGCAGTACTTC. The chain recombines TRBV15 with TRBJ2-7; D possibly corresponds to TRBD2 (7 bases). The germline V gene has CDR1 LNHNV and CDR2 YYDKDF (reference sequence). V shed 1 base and J shed 2 bases, with 9 bases lying between them. The CDR3 covers 14 residues.

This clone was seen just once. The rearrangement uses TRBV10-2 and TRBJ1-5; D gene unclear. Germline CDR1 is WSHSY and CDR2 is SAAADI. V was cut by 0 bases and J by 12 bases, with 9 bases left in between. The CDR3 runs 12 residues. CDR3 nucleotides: TGCGCCAGCAGTGAGTCGTACAGTAACCAGCATTTT. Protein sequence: CASSESYSNQHF.

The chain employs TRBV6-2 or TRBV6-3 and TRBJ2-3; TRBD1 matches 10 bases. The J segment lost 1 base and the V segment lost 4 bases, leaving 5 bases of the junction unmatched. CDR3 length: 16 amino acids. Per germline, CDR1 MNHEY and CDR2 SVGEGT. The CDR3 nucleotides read TGTGCCAGCAGTTTAAAAGGGACAGGGGGCACAGATACGCAGTATTTT. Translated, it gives CASSLKGTGGTDTQYF.

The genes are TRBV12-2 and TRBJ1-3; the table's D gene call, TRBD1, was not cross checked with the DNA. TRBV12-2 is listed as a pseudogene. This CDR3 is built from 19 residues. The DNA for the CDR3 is TGTGCAAGTCGCCAGCGACAGGGCCGAACCCCCATTTCTGGAAACACCATATATTTT. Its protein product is CASRQRQGRTPISGNTIYF.

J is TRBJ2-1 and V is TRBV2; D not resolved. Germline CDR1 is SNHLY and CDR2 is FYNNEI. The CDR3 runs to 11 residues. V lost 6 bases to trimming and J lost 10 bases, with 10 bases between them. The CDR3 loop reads CASSPVVEQFF. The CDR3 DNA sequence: TGTGCCAGCAGCCCTGTCGTCGAGCAGTTCTTC.

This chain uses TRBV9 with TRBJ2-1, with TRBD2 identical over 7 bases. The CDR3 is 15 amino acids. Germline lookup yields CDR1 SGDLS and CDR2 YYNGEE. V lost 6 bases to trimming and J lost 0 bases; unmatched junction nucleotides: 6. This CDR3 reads CASTWGGSSYNEQFF. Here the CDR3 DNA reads TGTGCCAGCACCTGGGGGGGGAGCTCCTACAATGAGCAGTTCTTC.

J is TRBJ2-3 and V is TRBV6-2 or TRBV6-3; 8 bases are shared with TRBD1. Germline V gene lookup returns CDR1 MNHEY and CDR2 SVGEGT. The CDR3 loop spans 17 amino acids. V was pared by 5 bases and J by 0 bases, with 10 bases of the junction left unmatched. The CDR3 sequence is CASSQGQGTASTDTQYF. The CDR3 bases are TGTGCCAGCAGTCAAGGACAGGGAACCGCTAGCACAGATACGCAGTATTTT.

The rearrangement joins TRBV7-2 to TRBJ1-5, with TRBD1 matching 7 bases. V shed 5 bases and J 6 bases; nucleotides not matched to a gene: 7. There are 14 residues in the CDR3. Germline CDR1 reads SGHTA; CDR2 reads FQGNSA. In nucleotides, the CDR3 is TGTGCCAGCAGCATTCGACAGGGCACTCAGCCCCAGCATTTT. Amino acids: CASSIRQGTQPQHF. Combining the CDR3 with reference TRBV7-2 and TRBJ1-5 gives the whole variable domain GAGVSQSPSNKVTEKGKDVELRCDPISGHTALYWYRQSLGQGLEFLIYFQGNSAPDKSGLPSDRFSAERTGGSVSTLTIQRTQQEDSAVYLCASSIRQGTQPQHFGDGTRLSIL.

The CDR3 loop is CASSRKAGTQETQYF. CDR3 bases: TGTGCCAGCAGCAGAAAAGCGGGGACCCAAGAGACCCAGTACTTC. This rearrangement joins TRBV5-4 to TRBJ2-5; 7 positions agree with TRBD2. CDR3 size: 15 residues. The V gene end was trimmed by 4 bases and the J gene end by 1 base; junction bases not matched to a gene: 7. Germline V gene lookup returns CDR1 SGHNT and CDR2 YYREEE (reference sequence).

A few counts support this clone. The CDR3 reads CASNLSGRVEQPQHF. In DNA, the CDR3 is TGTGCCAGCAACCTATCAGGGAGGGTAGAACAGCCCCAGCATTTT. The chain uses TRBV28 and TRBJ1-5; D is perhaps TRBD1 (5 bases). There are 15 residues in the CDR3. Germline values: CDR1 MDHEN, CDR2 SYDVKM. The germline V and J ends were trimmed by 7 bases and 7 bases, with 20 bases remaining between them.

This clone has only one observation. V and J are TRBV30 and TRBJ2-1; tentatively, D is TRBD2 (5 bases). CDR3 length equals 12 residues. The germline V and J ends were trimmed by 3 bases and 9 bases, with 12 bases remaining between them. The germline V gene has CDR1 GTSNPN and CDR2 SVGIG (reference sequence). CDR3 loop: CAWSRTPGEQFF. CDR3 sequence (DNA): TGTGCCTGGAGCCGGACTCCGGGTGAGCAGTTCTTC. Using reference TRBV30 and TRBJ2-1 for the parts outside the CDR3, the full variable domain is SQTIHQWPATLVQPVGSPLSLECTVEGTSNPNLYWYRQAAGRGLQLLFYSVGIGQISSEVPQNLSASRPQDRQFILSSKKLLLSDSGFYLCAWSRTPGEQFFGPGTRLTVL.

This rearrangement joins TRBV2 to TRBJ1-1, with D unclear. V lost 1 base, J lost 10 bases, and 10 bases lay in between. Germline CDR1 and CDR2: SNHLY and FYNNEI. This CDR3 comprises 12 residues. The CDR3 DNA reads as TGTGCCAGCAGTGAAGAGGGAGGGCGAGCTTTCTTT. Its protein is CASSEEGGRAFF.

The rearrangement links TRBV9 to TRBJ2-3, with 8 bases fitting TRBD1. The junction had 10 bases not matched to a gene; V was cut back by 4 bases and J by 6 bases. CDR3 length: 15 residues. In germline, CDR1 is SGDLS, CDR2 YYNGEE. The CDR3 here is CASSPRQGNPDTQYF. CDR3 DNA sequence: TGTGCCAGCAGCCCACGACAGGGGAATCCGGATACGCAGTATTTT.

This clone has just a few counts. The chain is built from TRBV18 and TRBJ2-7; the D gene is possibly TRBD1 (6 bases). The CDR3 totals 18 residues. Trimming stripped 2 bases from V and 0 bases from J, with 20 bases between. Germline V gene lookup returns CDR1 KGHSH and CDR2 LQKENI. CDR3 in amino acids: CASSPGSSRDRSSYEQYF. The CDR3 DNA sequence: TGTGCCAGCTCACCAGGGAGCTCCCGTGACAGGAGCTCCTACGAGCAGTACTTC.

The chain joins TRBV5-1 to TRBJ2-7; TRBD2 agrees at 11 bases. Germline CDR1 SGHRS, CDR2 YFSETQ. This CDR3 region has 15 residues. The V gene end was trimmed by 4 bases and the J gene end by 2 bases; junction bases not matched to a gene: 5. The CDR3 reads CASSPGLAGAYEQYF. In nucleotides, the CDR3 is TGCGCCAGCAGCCCAGGACTAGCGGGTGCCTACGAGCAGTACTTC.

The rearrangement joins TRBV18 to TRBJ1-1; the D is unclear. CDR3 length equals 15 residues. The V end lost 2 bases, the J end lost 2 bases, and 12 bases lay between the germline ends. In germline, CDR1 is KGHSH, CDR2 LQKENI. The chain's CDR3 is CASSPIAGENTEAFF. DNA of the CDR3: TGTGCCAGCTCACCAATCGCAGGCGAAAACACTGAAGCTTTCTTT.

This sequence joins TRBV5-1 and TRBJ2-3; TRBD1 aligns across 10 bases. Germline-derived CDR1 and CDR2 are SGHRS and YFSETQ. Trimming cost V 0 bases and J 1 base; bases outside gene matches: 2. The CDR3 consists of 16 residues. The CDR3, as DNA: TGCGCCAGCAGCTTGGACGGGACAGGGGGCACAGATACGCAGTATTTT. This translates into CASSLDGTGGTDTQYF.

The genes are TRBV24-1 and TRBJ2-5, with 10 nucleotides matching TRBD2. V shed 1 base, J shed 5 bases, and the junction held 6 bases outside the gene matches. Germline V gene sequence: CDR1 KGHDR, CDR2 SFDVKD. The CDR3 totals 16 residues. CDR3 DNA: TGTGCCACCAGTGATTTTGGACTAGCGGTCGGCGAGACCCAGTACTTC. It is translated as CATSDFGLAVGETQYF.